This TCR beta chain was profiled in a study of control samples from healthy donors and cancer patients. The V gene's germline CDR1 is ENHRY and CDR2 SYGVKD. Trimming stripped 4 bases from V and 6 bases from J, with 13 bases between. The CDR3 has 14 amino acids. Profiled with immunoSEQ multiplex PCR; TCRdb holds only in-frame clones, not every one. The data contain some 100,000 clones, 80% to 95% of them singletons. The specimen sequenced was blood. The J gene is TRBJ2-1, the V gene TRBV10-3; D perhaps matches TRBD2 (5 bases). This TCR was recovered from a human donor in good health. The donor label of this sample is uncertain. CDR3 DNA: TGTGCCATCAGTGGAGCGGATAGGTTCAATGAGCAGTTCTTC. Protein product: CAISGADRFNEQFF.